What follows is one TCR beta chain and its context. The entry originates in a study of blood T cell repertoires in COVID-19. Study summary: From T cells, B-cell-depleted T cells, or PBMCs came the material, which was cDNA or gDNA.

Germline-derived CDR1 and CDR2 are SGHTS and YDEGEE. V was pared by 3 bases and J by 0 bases, with 10 bases between. The CDR3 totals 16 residues. Original analysis: Scientists estimated how many nucleated cells there were by amplifying reference gene primers. TCRdb keeps only in-frame clones here, not all; method: immunoSEQ multiplex PCR. The DNA was the basis for D and trimming; V, J and clone size are from that table. The sample holds some 170,000 clones; under 95% are singletons and the top ten take roughly a sixth. The chain joins TRBV5-8 to TRBJ1-6, with a possible D match to TRBD1 (5 bases). Material: peripheral blood. The TCR comes from a man between 60 and 75 years old with active or convalescent COVID-19. The CDR3 DNA reads as TGTGCCAGCAGCTACCCTAGGGGCTCCTATAATTCACCCCTCCACTTT. It specifies CASSYPRGSYNSPLHF.